This TCR beta chain stems from a study of brain T cells in children with intractable seizures. Study results and caveats: Patients' HCMV serostatus was unknown; virus specificity rests on CDR3 similarity alone.

Only in-frame clones appear in the TCRdb table, and some are missing; sequencing was by immunoSEQ multiplex PCR. The sample lists some 64,000 clones; roughly 95% were seen once. Germline V CDR1 and CDR2: MDHEN, SYDVKM. CDR3 length: 16 residues. V dropped 6 bases and J dropped 9 bases, with 24 bases sitting between them. This clone was found once. The target antigen is unknown. Patients received at least one anti-epileptic drug before surgery. This receptor was identified in a boy under two years old with focal cortical dysplasia and intractable seizures. The sequences come from peripheral blood, collected at surgery. The chain links TRBV28 to TRBJ2-1; the D gene could be TRBD1 or TRBD2 (6 bases each). In DNA, the CDR3 is TGTGCCAGCAGCCGAGCTCGACAGGTGGCGGAGGGTGAGCAGTTCTTC. Translated: CASSRARQVAEGEQFF.